This T cell receptor beta chain originates from a study of T-cell memory formation after mild COVID-19. Study-wide background: In these data, TCR clusters were largely donor specific. Notes on the study in general: Clones that shrank (day 15 to 85) were balanced CD4/CD8, whereas later expanders leaned CD4+. Among CD4+ contracting clones, most were CM and EM, and CD8+ ones EMRA. In pre-infection memory, a portion of responding clones appeared, which suggested that cross-reactive memory joined.

TCRdb redid the calling of the 5' RACE reads with MiXCR, one entry per CDR3 protein. The data hold 530,000 or so distinct CDR3 sequences, with 17% observed a single time. This clonotype was counted between two and nine times. The antigen is not known. CDR1 SGDLS and CDR2 YYNGEE come from the germline V gene. Trimming removed 3 bases from V and 10 bases from J, with 14 bases in between. The CDR3 is made up of 14 amino acids. The chain combines TRBV9 with TRBJ1-6, with D possibly matching TRBD1 (5 bases). This receptor was obtained from an adult woman who had mild COVID-19 (a few samples of this study predate the infection). Cell type and time point are not known. Sequencing was done on a sample of PBMCs or a T cell subset sorted from them (not recorded which). Here the CDR3 DNA reads TGTGCCAGCAGCGCCGGGGCAGGGCAGTCACCCCTCCACTTT. Protein product: CASSAGAGQSPLHF.